This entry is about one T cell receptor (beta chain). No antigen is known for it. This entry comes from a study of cytomegalovirus exposure and HLA in healthy donors. As for the study in general: An early release of data contained about 85 million unique TCRs, which came from HLA-typed donors. Study-level points and caveats: CMV serostatus was the sole immune exposure data available. A highly shared variant cluster was judged a likely technical artifact.

This CDR3 has 14 residues. CDR1 and CDR2 (germline): SQVTM, ANQGSEA. The ends lost 4 bases at V and 7 bases at J; junction bases unmatched: 3. The PCR was carried out with 60 Vbeta primers and 13 Jbeta primers. The method was immunoSEQ multiplex PCR; TCRdb's version includes in-frame clones alone and lacks a portion of them. Here the sample spans about 160,000 clones, around 72% being singletons. The V and J genes are TRBV29-1 and TRBJ2-1; 14 bases line up with TRBD2. The clonotype originates from a woman between 45 and 60 years old in good health and CMV-seropositive. The sequenced sample consisted of PBMCs. CDR3 sequence (DNA): TGCAGCGTTGTGACTAGCGGGGGGGTAAATGAGCAGTTCTTC. Translation gives CSVVTSGGVNEQFF.